Below, 30 T cell receptor beta chains from the same sample are listed, as sequenced in a study of blood T cell repertoires in COVID-19. TCRdb's copy holds only in-frame clones and misses some; the assay was immunoSEQ multiplex PCR. The sample yields some 300,000 clones, roughly 88% seen once. Material: PBMCs or T cells enriched from blood (not recorded which). These receptors were collected from a woman aged 30 to 39 who had recovered from COVID-19.

The rearrangement joins TRBV28 to TRBJ1-6, with D possibly matching TRBD1 (6 bases). The CDR3 spans 15 residues. V was clipped by 10 bases and J by 9 bases, with 22 bases between them. The germline CDR1 and CDR2 sequences are MDHEN and SYDVKM. The CDR3 nucleotides are TGTGCCACCAAAGCAGGGGATCAGTTGTTTTCACCCCTCCACTTT. Protein product: CATKAGDQLFSPLHF.

V and J are TRBV7-8 and TRBJ2-7; 11 nucleotides line up with TRBD1. The V gene's germline CDR1 is SGHVS and CDR2 FQNEAQ. The CDR3 contains 15 residues. V dropped 5 bases and J dropped 4; count of bases not matched to a gene: 7. The CDR3 coding sequence is TGTGCCAGCAGCCACGGACAGGGGGCCACATACGAGCAGTACTTC. Translated: CASSHGQGATYEQYF.

This rearrangement joins TRBV11-3 to TRBJ2-7; the match to TRBD2 covers 13 bases. Germline V gene data show CDR1 as SGHNT and CDR2 as YENEEA. The trim removed 3 bases at V and 1 base at J, leaving 3 bases unmatched. The CDR3 consists of 16 residues. This chain's CDR3 is CASSFQLAGGSYEQYF. The CDR3 nucleotides are TGTGCCAGCAGCTTCCAACTAGCGGGGGGGTCCTACGAGCAGTACTTC.

This clone was recorded a few times. The genes are TRBV11-2 and TRBJ1-2, with D possibly matching TRBD1 (5 bases). Germline CDR1 SGHAT, CDR2 FQNNGV. The CDR3 length is 12 residues. V lost 5 bases and J lost 4, with 8 bases in between. The CDR3 coding sequence is TGTGCCAGCAGCCCCGACAGCTATGGCTACACCTTC. The encoded protein is CASSPDSYGYTF.

This clone was recorded only once. This sequence joins TRBV2 and TRBJ1-1; D remains unclear. V lost 2 bases and J 2 bases, leaving 12 bases between the germline ends. This CDR3 region has 15 residues. Germline V CDR1 and CDR2: SNHLY, FYNNEI. The CDR3 sequence: CASSESVAGNTEAFF. The CDR3, as DNA: TGTGCCAGCAGTGAATCGGTGGCAGGCAACACTGAAGCTTTCTTT.

The rearrangement joins TRBV5-1 to TRBJ2-3; possibly TRBD1 for D (6 bases). This CDR3 is 14 amino acids long. The germline V gene encodes CDR1 SGHRS and CDR2 YFSETQ. The ends were cut back, 0 bases at V and 5 bases at J, with 10 bases in the middle. The CDR3 region has the DNA TGCGCCAGCAGCTTGGAGACGGGACAAGATACGCAGTATTTT. It codes for CASSLETGQDTQYF.

The chain joins TRBV28 to TRBJ1-2, with 7 bases that match TRBD1. Trimming cost V 3 bases and J 2 bases; bases outside gene matches: 3. Germline V lookup: CDR1 MDHEN, CDR2 SYDVKM. The CDR3 covers 14 residues. CDR3 protein: CASSFTGENYGYTF. Written as DNA, the CDR3 is TGTGCCAGCAGTTTTACAGGGGAAAACTATGGCTACACCTTC.

The rearrangement joins TRBV7-9 to TRBJ1-3, with D tentatively TRBD1 (5 bases). CDR1 SEHNR and CDR2 FQNEAQ come from the germline V gene (reference sequence). V was clipped by 5 bases and J by 6 bases, with 17 bases between them. This CDR3 comprises 15 residues. The CDR3 reads CASSPPGGGQNTIYF. Here the CDR3 DNA reads TGTGCCAGCAGCCCGCCCGGGGGGGGTCAAAACACCATATATTTT.

This chain links TRBV9 with TRBJ2-1, with D perhaps TRBD2 (6 bases). Trimming shortened V by 4 bases and J by 4 bases, and 15 bases separated the two germline ends. The CDR3 covers 15 residues. CDR1 and CDR2 from the germline V gene are SGDLS and YYNGEE. This CDR3 is CASSPYAAGYNEQFF. CDR3 coding DNA: TGTGCCAGCAGCCCCTATGCCGCGGGGTACAATGAGCAGTTCTTC.

V usage is TRBV10-3 and J usage is TRBJ2-2; possible D gene TRBD1, 6 bases. This CDR3 has 11 residues. From germline, CDR1 is ENHRY and CDR2 SYGVKD. V was cut by 11 bases and J by 5 bases, with 9 bases left in between. The CDR3 sequence: CASQGTGELFF. DNA for the CDR3: TGTGCCTCACAGGGAACCGGGGAGCTGTTTTTT.

The V and J genes are TRBV7-3 and TRBJ2-3, with 7 bases that match TRBD2. There are 15 residues in the CDR3. Germline V gene lookup returns CDR1 SGHTA and CDR2 FQGTGA. With 2 bases clipped from V and 2 bases from J, the junction kept 4 bases outside the gene matches. As DNA, the CDR3 is TGTGCCAGCAGCTTATACGGGGGGTACACAGATACGCAGTATTTT. The encoded protein is CASSLYGGYTDTQYF.

The V gene is TRBV27, the J gene TRBJ2-7; D gene uncertain. V lost 5 bases, J lost 6 bases, and 14 bases lay in between. Germline V CDR1 and CDR2: MNHEY, SMNVEV (reference sequence). There are 13 residues in the CDR3. CDR3 in amino acids: CASSPRVFFEQYF. CDR3 in DNA: TGTGCCAGCAGTCCACGGGTCTTTTTCGAGCAGTACTTC.

The table lists this clone with a few counts. The J gene is TRBJ1-2, the V gene TRBV5-1, with 7 bases aligning to TRBD1. V gave up 3 bases and J gave up 6 bases; unmatched junction bases: 8. The CDR3 length is 14 residues. CDR1 and CDR2 from the germline V gene are SGHRS and YFSETQ. The CDR3 DNA sequence: TGCGCCAGCAGCTACGACAGGGAAAGAAATGGCTACACCTTC. Residues: CASSYDRERNGYTF.

The V call is TRBV7-9, the J call TRBJ2-1; the match to TRBD2 covers 10 bases. J was trimmed by 9 bases and V by 5 bases; bases with no gene match: 19. Germline-derived CDR1 and CDR2 are SEHNR and FQNEAQ (reference sequence). The CDR3 is made up of 18 amino acids. The CDR3 protein is CASSQSHGGLAGEGEQFF. CDR3 sequence (DNA): TGTGCCAGCAGCCAATCTCACGGCGGGCTAGCGGGAGAAGGTGAGCAGTTCTTC.

This chain uses TRBV19 with TRBJ2-1, with 11 bases identical to TRBD2. The germline gives CDR1 LNHDA, CDR2 SQIVND (reference sequence). This CDR3 has 15 residues. J lost 7 bases, V lost 6 bases, and 8 bases had no gene match. CDR3 amino acids: CASSLSGGAANEQFF. The CDR3 nucleotides are TGTGCCAGTAGCCTTAGCGGGGGGGCTGCAAATGAGCAGTTCTTC.

The chain has TRBV5-1 and TRBJ1-2; TRBD1 agrees at 10 bases. The V gene's germline CDR1 is SGHRS and CDR2 YFSETQ. The V segment lost 2 bases and the J segment 7 bases; nucleotides outside the gene matches: 11. This CDR3 has 16 amino acids. The CDR3 sequence: CASSLTGTGEQLGYTF. The CDR3 nucleotides are TGCGCCAGCAGCTTAACCGGGACAGGGGAGCAGCTTGGCTACACCTTC.

This clone was seen just once. The genes are TRBV6-5 and TRBJ1-2, with D unclear. The CDR3 is 12 amino acids. Germline lookup yields CDR1 MNHEY and CDR2 SVGAGI. With 7 bases removed from V and 7 bases from J, the gap between germline ends came to 13 bases. The CDR3 bases are TGTGCCAGCATTAAACCCGGAGGTGGCTACACCTTC. Residues: CASIKPGGGYTF.

The V call is TRBV29-1, the J call TRBJ1-3, with D unresolved. Between the trimmed V and J ends, which lost 3 bases and 1 base, there was a span of 10 bases. This CDR3 region has 14 residues. Germline V lookup: CDR1 SQVTM, CDR2 ANQGSEA. The CDR3 DNA reads as TGCAGCGTTGATCGGGGAGGGTCTGGAAACACCATATATTTT. Translated: CSVDRGGSGNTIYF.

The J gene is TRBJ2-3, the V gene TRBV6-5; possibly TRBD2 for D (7 bases). V shed 0 bases and J shed 9 bases, with 13 bases lying between them. The CDR3 length is 14 residues. Looked up from germline, CDR1 is MNHEY and CDR2 is SVGAGI. CDR3 sequence reads: CASSYSNPGGTQYF. CDR3 sequence (DNA): TGTGCCAGCAGTTACTCGAATCCGGGGGGCACGCAGTATTTT.

The chain has TRBV5-1 and TRBJ2-1, with 10 bases fitting TRBD1. This CDR3 has 17 amino acids. Germline V lookup: CDR1 SGHRS, CDR2 YFSETQ. V trimming: 4 bases; J trimming: 4 bases; junction bases outside the gene matches: 11. The CDR3 sequence is CASSAGTGVYPYNEQFF. CDR3 bases: TGCGCCAGCAGCGCCGGGACAGGGGTCTATCCATACAATGAGCAGTTCTTC.

CDR3 coding DNA: TGCGCCAGCAGCTTAGGGACAGCAGGAAACTATGGCTACACCTTC. It specifies CASSLGTAGNYGYTF. The gene calls are TRBV5-1 and TRBJ1-2, with 7 bases lining up with TRBD1. The length of the CDR3 is 15 residues. The germline V gene has CDR1 SGHRS and CDR2 YFSETQ. Germline trimming cut 2 bases from V and 2 bases from J; bases unmatched to any gene: 6.

The chain has TRBV15 and TRBJ1-3; D uncertain. The CDR3 contains 13 residues. V lost 9 bases to trimming and J lost 8 bases, with 17 bases between them. In germline, CDR1 is LNHNV, CDR2 YYDKDF (reference sequence). The DNA of the CDR3 is TGTGCCACAGCGTCCCCCAACCGGGACACCATATATTTT. Amino acids: CATASPNRDTIYF.

DNA for the CDR3: TGTGCCAGCAGTTACTCGAAGTTGAGCTCCTACAATGAGCAGTTCTTC. Translated, it gives CASSYSKLSSYNEQFF. The genes are TRBV6-5 and TRBJ2-1, with unresolved D. The germline V gene has CDR1 MNHEY and CDR2 SVGAGI. The CDR3 is 16 amino acids. The V end was cut by 0 bases, the J end by 0 bases, with 9 bases between.

The chain recombines TRBV6-5 with TRBJ2-2; tentative D call: TRBD1 (5 bases). Looked up from germline, CDR1 is MNHEY and CDR2 is SVGAGI. The CDR3 spans 10 residues. V shed 6 bases and J shed 15 bases, with 11 bases lying between them. The CDR3 bases are TGTGCCAGCAGGAGCGTAGGGGTGTTTTTT. Its translation: CASRSVGVFF.

This chain uses TRBV20-1 with TRBJ1-2; D remains ambiguous. The CDR3 spans 11 residues. Deletions cut 8 bases from V and 3 bases from J, with 10 bases between. From germline, CDR1 is DFQATT and CDR2 SNEGSKA (reference sequence). In DNA, the CDR3 is TGCAGTTTCCCGGGTCACTATGGCTACACCTTC. Translating gives CSFPGHYGYTF.

The V gene is TRBV28, the J gene TRBJ2-1, with TRBD2 matching over 9 bases. J was trimmed by 0 bases and V by 4 bases; bases with no gene match: 7. Germline V gives CDR1 MDHEN, CDR2 SYDVKM. This CDR3 comprises 17 residues. CDR3 sequence: CASSSGLAPNSYNEQFF. CDR3 DNA: TGTGCCAGCAGTTCAGGACTAGCGCCTAACTCCTACAATGAGCAGTTCTTC.

The chain recombines TRBV2 with TRBJ1-1; 8 positions agree with TRBD1. Germline V gives CDR1 SNHLY, CDR2 FYNNEI. The ends lost 9 bases at V and 0 bases at J; junction bases unmatched: 15. The CDR3 extends over 17 amino acids. This CDR3 is CARGPVRTGRLNTEAFF. The CDR3 nucleotides read TGTGCCAGGGGGCCTGTAAGGACAGGGAGGTTGAACACTGAAGCTTTCTTT.

This clone has just one count. The genes are TRBV3-1 (or the pseudogene TRBV3-2) and TRBJ1-2; TRBD1 might be the D (6 bases). V was shortened by 0 bases and J by 8 bases, with 16 bases between the two germline ends. The CDR3 consists of 15 residues. Germline V gene lookup returns CDR1 LGHDT and CDR2 YNNKEL (reference sequence). The CDR3 is CASSQDPRGEKGYTF. The DNA of the CDR3 is TGTGCCAGCAGCCAAGATCCCAGGGGCGAAAAGGGCTACACCTTC.

This chain connects TRBV29-1 to TRBJ1-2; D gene uncertain. Germline-derived CDR1 and CDR2 are SQVTM and ANQGSEA. The CDR3 is 12 amino acids. The V gene lost 4 bases and the J gene lost 1 base, with 7 bases spanning the gap. CDR3 region: CSVVSFNYGYTF. As DNA, the CDR3 is TGCAGCGTTGTAAGCTTTAACTATGGCTACACCTTC.

The chain has TRBV13 and TRBJ2-7; D is unresolved. V was clipped by 2 bases and J by 0 bases, with 8 bases between them. Germline values: CDR1 PRHDT, CDR2 FYEKMQ (reference sequence). There are 14 residues in the CDR3. CDR3 amino acids: CASSLRGHSYEQYF. Here the CDR3 DNA reads TGTGCCAGCAGCTTACGTGGCCACTCCTACGAGCAGTACTTC.